The 26 T cell receptor beta chains reported below all come from one sample, sequenced in a study of post-analysis software for immune sequencing data. General study results and limits: In patients, TRBV5-6, TRBV5-1 and TRBV20-1 belonged to four or five TRBV segments found more frequently than in controls.

Their antigen targets remain unknown. Every TCR beta cDNA library bore unique molecular identifiers. Using its own MiXCR run on the PCR reads, TCRdb lists one record per CDR3 protein. The table includes about half a million distinct CDR3 sequences, around 36% detected once. Sequencing used blood. These receptors were obtained from a girl between 2 and 17 years old with multiple sclerosis.

The chain carries TRBV25-1 and TRBJ1-2; no definite D call. Germline V gene sequence: CDR1 MGHDK, CDR2 SYGVNS. V was trimmed by 3 bases and J by 2 bases, leaving 7 bases between them. The CDR3 spans 13 residues. The CDR3 here is CASSEVLNYGYTF. The CDR3 coding sequence is TGTGCCAGCAGTGAGGTCCTGAACTATGGCTACACCTTC.

The rearrangement uses TRBV13 and TRBJ2-2; D ambiguous. The V end lost 10 bases, the J end lost 4 bases, and 7 bases lay between the germline ends. CDR1 and CDR2 from the germline V gene are PRHDT and FYEKMQ (reference sequence). The CDR3 sequence is 11 residues long. CDR3 in DNA: TGTGCCACAGTGGGCACCGGGGAGCTGTTTTTT. As protein: CATVGTGELFF.

The chain combines TRBV2 with TRBJ2-3; TRBD1 is a possible D gene (5 bases). Germline CDR1 SNHLY, CDR2 FYNNEI. Trimming took 6 bases from V and 6 from J, leaving 16 bases between them. The CDR3 is 14 amino acids. The CDR3 nucleotides read TGTGCCAGCAGGGACATGGACCTTATGGATACGCAGTATTTT. This translates into CASRDMDLMDTQYF. Combining the CDR3 with reference TRBV2 and TRBJ2-3 gives the whole variable domain EPEVTQTPSHQVTQMGQEVILRCVPISNHLYFYWYRQILGQKVEFLVSFYNNEISEKSEIFDDQFSVERPDGSNFTLKIRSTKLEDSAMYFCASRDMDLMDTQYFGPGTRLTVL.

This clonotype was recorded a few times. J is TRBJ2-3 and V is TRBV4-2, with a tentative D call TRBD1 (5 bases). Trimming removed 0 bases at V and 6 bases at J, with 7 bases between. Germline CDR1 is LGHNA and CDR2 is YNFKEQ. The CDR3 is 13 residues long. The CDR3 region is CASSQEGPDTQYF. The CDR3 DNA is TGTGCCAGCAGCCAAGAGGGGCCTGATACGCAGTATTTT.

This clonotype was detected a few times. The rearrangement links TRBV6-5 to TRBJ2-5; a possible D gene is TRBD1 (5 bases). The V gene lost 6 bases and the J gene lost 3 bases, with 20 bases spanning the gap. There are 16 residues in the CDR3. CDR1 is MNHEY and CDR2 is SVGAGI in the germline V gene. The chain's CDR3 is CASRTIKGFREETQYF. The DNA for the CDR3 is TGTGCCAGCAGGACAATAAAGGGGTTTCGGGAAGAGACCCAGTACTTC.

This clonotype appeared a few times. The chain recombines TRBV6-2 or TRBV6-3 with TRBJ2-7; D possibly uses TRBD1 or TRBD2 (5 bases each). Germline assignment: CDR1 MNHEY and CDR2 SVGEGT. Trimming left V 6 bases short and J 7 bases short, with 22 bases between. The CDR3 covers 15 residues. CDR3 amino acids: CASSSFGTPQREQYF. CDR3 sequence (DNA): TGTGCCAGCAGCTCTTTCGGGACGCCCCAGAGGGAGCAGTACTTC.

This clonotype was seen only a few times. The V gene is TRBV7-9, the J gene TRBJ2-1; D is possibly TRBD1 or TRBD2 (5 bases each). Trimming took off 5 bases at V and 5 bases at J, with 13 bases between the two ends. The CDR3 has 14 amino acids. The germline V gene encodes CDR1 SEHNR and CDR2 FQNEAQ (reference sequence). CDR3 sequence (DNA): TGTGCCAGCAGCATCGGGGCTAACAACAATGAGCAGTTCTTC. It specifies CASSIGANNNEQFF.

This clonotype came up many times. The junction and the germline gene differ at one end; a read error may be behind it. The rearrangement links TRBV5-1 to TRBJ2-5, with TRBD2 identical over 9 bases. The germline gives CDR1 SGHRS, CDR2 YFSETQ. The CDR3 covers 15 residues. The CDR3 DNA reads TGTGCTAGCAGCTTAGCCCTAGCGGGGCAAGAGACCCAGTACTTC. Its translation is CASSLALAGQETQYF.

This clonotype has more than one count but fewer than ten. The chain couples TRBV16 to TRBJ2-1; TRBD1 matches 9 bases. J gave up 4 bases and V 1 base, and 2 bases lay outside the gene matches. The CDR3 spans 15 residues. Germline V lookup: CDR1 KGHSY, CDR2 FQNENV. The CDR3 DNA is TGTGCCAGCAGCCAATTGGGACAGGGATACAATGAGCAGTTCTTC. Its translation: CASSQLGQGYNEQFF. The complete variable domain, with remaining parts taken from reference TRBV16 and TRBJ2-1, reads GEEVAQTPKHLVRGEGQKAKLYCAPIKGHSYVFWYQQVLKNEFKFLISFQNENVFDETGMPKERFSAKCLPNSPCSLEIQATKLEDSAVYFCASSQLGQGYNEQFFGPGTRLTVL.

This chain joins TRBV20-1 and TRBJ1-1; maybe TRBD1 (5 bases). In germline, CDR1 is DFQATT, CDR2 SNEGSKA (reference sequence). V was pared by 3 bases and J by 4 bases, with 15 bases between. There are 14 residues in the CDR3. CDR3 sequence reads: CSARKGGVGTEAFF. CDR3 nucleotide sequence: TGCAGTGCTAGGAAAGGAGGGGTCGGCACTGAAGCTTTCTTT.

V is TRBV20-1 and J is TRBJ1-2, with 7 nucleotides matching TRBD1. The CDR3 totals 12 residues. Germline V gene sequence: CDR1 DFQATT, CDR2 SNEGSKA (reference sequence). V was clipped by 8 bases and J by 2 bases; unmatched bases: 5. CDR3 sequence: CSSGQPNYGYTF. DNA of the CDR3: TGCAGTTCGGGACAGCCCAACTATGGCTACACCTTC.

This clonotype turned up a few times. The chain is built from TRBV19 and TRBJ1-6; D unclear. Germline V CDR1 and CDR2: LNHDA, SQIVND (reference sequence). This CDR3 is 15 amino acids long. The ends were cut back, 5 bases at V and 0 bases at J, with 8 bases in the middle. The CDR3 DNA follows: TGTGCCAGTAGTGCGGACCTCTCCTATAATTCACCCCTCCACTTT. Encoded protein: CASSADLSYNSPLHF.

This clonotype has a handful of counts. V gene TRBV5-1 combines with J gene TRBJ2-3; 14 nucleotides line up with TRBD2. The CDR3 spans 16 residues. Germline V gene sequence: CDR1 SGHRS, CDR2 YFSETQ. Trimming cost V 4 bases and J 5 bases; bases outside gene matches: 6. CDR3 sequence: CASSPGLAGAGDTQYF. The DNA for the CDR3 is TGCGCCAGCAGCCCGGGACTAGCGGGGGCGGGAGATACGCAGTATTTT.

The chain is built from TRBV21-1 and TRBJ2-2; the D call of TRBD1 is as the table states it, not checked on the DNA. TRBV21-1 counts as a pseudogene. The CDR3 loop spans 19 amino acids. CDR3 loop: CASSKAKGTGGAIAGELFF. As DNA, the CDR3 is TGTGCCAGCAGCAAAGCGAAGGGGACAGGGGGCGCAATCGCCGGGGAGCTGTTTTTT.

The V gene is TRBV5-1, the J gene TRBJ2-5; D perhaps matches TRBD2 (6 bases). TRBJ2-7 matches the DNA end more closely, so the J call is doubtful. Germline V gives CDR1 SGHRS, CDR2 YFSETQ. This CDR3 contains 14 residues. CDR3 region: CASSLVGGSNEQYF. Written as DNA, the CDR3 is TGCGCCAGCAGCTTGGTGGGGGGATCAAACGAGCAGTACTTC.

This rearrangement joins TRBV14 to TRBJ2-5; D possibly corresponds to TRBD2 (6 bases). The DNA end lines up better with TRBJ2-7; the J call may be wrong. CDR1 SGHDN and CDR2 FVKESK come from the germline V gene. There are 15 residues in the CDR3. CDR3 DNA: TGTGCCAGCAGCCCTCACGCGGGGAAACTGTACGAGCAGTACTTC. It encodes CASSPHAGKLYEQYF.

This clonotype came up a few times. The chain links TRBV7-3 to TRBJ2-1; TRBD2 aligns across 9 bases. This CDR3 is 14 amino acids long. Germline V gene lookup returns CDR1 SGHTA and CDR2 FQGTGA. After removal of 5 bases from V and 5 bases from J, the junction contained 4 bases not matched to a gene. The CDR3 sequence is CASSQAGGNNEQFF. Written as DNA, the CDR3 is TGTGCCAGCAGCCAAGCGGGGGGAAACAATGAGCAGTTCTTC. Drawing the rest from reference TRBV7-3 and TRBJ2-1, the complete variable domain is GAGVSQTPSNKVTEKGKYVELRCDPISGHTALYWYRQSLGQGPEFLIYFQGTGAADDSGLPNDRFFAVRPEGSVSTLKIQRTERGDSAVYLCASSQAGGNNEQFFGPGTRLTVL.

The chain carries TRBV4-2 and TRBJ2-4; D might be TRBD2 (7 bases). The CDR3 spans 16 residues. CDR1 and CDR2 from the germline V gene are LGHNA and YNFKEQ. V lost 0 bases to trimming and J lost 5 bases, with 14 bases between them. Here the CDR3 reads CASSQDRGARENIQYF. The CDR3 DNA sequence: TGTGCCAGCAGCCAAGACCGGGGGGCGCGCGAAAACATTCAGTACTTC.

The chain has TRBV11-3 and TRBJ2-4; D might be TRBD2 (6 bases). Per the germline V gene, CDR1 is SGHNT and CDR2 is YENEEA. The CDR3 spans 17 residues. Trimming pared 0 bases from V and 0 bases from J, leaving 12 bases between. The CDR3 is CASSLEPQRAAKNIQYF. The CDR3 bases are TGTGCCAGCAGCTTAGAGCCCCAGCGGGCAGCCAAAAACATTCAGTACTTC.

As DNA, the CDR3 is TGCAGTGCCAGGGGGAGTGAAGCTTTCTTT. Translation: CSARGSEAFF. V usage is TRBV20-1 and J usage is TRBJ1-1; 7 nucleotides line up with TRBD1. The CDR3 has 10 amino acids. Germline CDR1 reads DFQATT; CDR2 reads SNEGSKA (reference sequence). The V and J ends lost 6 bases and 7 bases, in that order; junction bases with no gene match: 2.

The sample holds many counts of this clonotype. The chain recombines TRBV4-1 with TRBJ2-5; D may be TRBD1 (6 bases). The CDR3 length is 12 residues. Trimming cost V 0 bases and J 12 bases, with 11 bases left between them. CDR1 and CDR2 (germline): MGHRA, YSYEKL. CDR3 amino acids: CASSQDRQGKYF. CDR3 coding DNA: TGCGCCAGCAGCCAAGATAGGCAGGGGAAGTACTTC.

The chain is built from TRBV6-1 and TRBJ2-1, with 9 bases identical to TRBD1. From germline, CDR1 is MNHNS and CDR2 SASEGT. The CDR3 sequence is 15 residues long. V was pared by 10 bases and J by 4 bases, with 11 bases of the junction left unmatched. The CDR3 sequence: CAISRTTGGYNEQFF. The CDR3 bases are TGTGCCATCAGCCGAACGACAGGGGGTTACAATGAGCAGTTCTTC.

The J gene is TRBJ2-1, the V gene TRBV21-1; the D call in the table, TRBD1, was not verified against the DNA. TRBV21-1 is a documented pseudogene. There are 12 residues in the CDR3. The chain's CDR3 is CASSKGDRAQFF. The DNA of the CDR3 is TGTGCCAGCAGCAAAGGGGACAGGGCGCAGTTCTTC.

The chain links TRBV7-6 to TRBJ1-5; D not resolved. Trimming cost V 2 bases and J 4 bases, with 15 bases left between them. Looked up from germline, CDR1 is SGHVS and CDR2 is FNYEAQ. The CDR3 runs 16 residues. The CDR3 spells CASSLNPPATNQPQHF. In nucleotides, the CDR3 is TGTGCCAGCAGCTTAAACCCGCCGGCAACTAATCAGCCCCAGCATTTT.

V usage is TRBV9 and J usage is TRBJ2-2; 7 bases agree with TRBD1. Per the germline V gene, CDR1 is SGDLS and CDR2 is YYNGEE. Germline trimming cut 4 bases from V and 6 bases from J; bases unmatched to any gene: 9. The CDR3 runs to 15 residues. Here the CDR3 reads CASSTQGQAAGELFF. CDR3 nucleotides: TGTGCCAGCAGCACCCAAGGACAGGCAGCCGGGGAGCTGTTTTTT.

V usage is TRBV5-1 and J usage is TRBJ2-1; 10 bases are shared with TRBD1. The J segment lost 0 bases and the V segment lost 3 bases, leaving 3 bases of the junction unmatched. In germline, CDR1 is SGHRS, CDR2 YFSETQ. The CDR3 has 16 residues. DNA of the CDR3: TGCGCCAGCAGCTGGGACAGGGGCAGCTCCTACAATGAGCAGTTCTTC. It translates to CASSWDRGSSYNEQFF. The full variable domain, its missing parts supplied by reference TRBV5-1 and TRBJ2-1, is KAGVTQTPRYLIKTRGQQVTLSCSPISGHRSVSWYQQTPGQGLQFLFEYFSETQRNKGNFPGRFSGRQFSNSRSEMNVSTLELGDSALYLCASSWDRGSSYNEQFFGPGTRLTVL.